The 30 T cell receptor beta chains given below trace back to one sample, sequenced in a study of blood T cell repertoires in COVID-19. The table came from immunoSEQ multiplex PCR; TCRdb's copy has only in-frame clones and leaves some out. The sample holds 130,000 to 150,000 clones, over 80% seen once. The sample consisted of peripheral blood. The origin of the receptors is a woman aged 45 to 65 with acute or convalescent COVID-19.

The CDR3 region has the DNA TGTGCCACCAGGGACAGGGGGGAAGCTTTCTTT. Its translation is CATRDRGEAFF. The rearrangement joins TRBV24-1 to TRBJ1-1, with 10 bases identical to TRBD1. The CDR3 covers 11 residues. The germline CDR1 and CDR2 sequences are KGHDR and SFDVKD. The trim removed 7 bases at V and 8 bases at J, leaving 0 bases unmatched.

This chain uses TRBV2 with TRBJ1-3, with 9 nucleotides matching TRBD1. The CDR3 loop spans 18 amino acids. The germline V gene has CDR1 SNHLY and CDR2 FYNNEI. Losses at the gene ends were 2 bases for V and 1 base for J; bases not matched to a gene: 9. Here the CDR3 DNA reads TGTGCCAGCAGTGAAAGGGGACAGGGATCTTCATCTGGAAACACCATATATTTT. This gives the protein CASSERGQGSSSGNTIYF. The full variable domain, in which reference TRBV2 and TRBJ1-3 provide the parts outside the CDR3, is EPEVTQTPSHQVTQMGQEVILRCVPISNHLYFYWYRQILGQKVEFLVSFYNNEISEKSEIFDDQFSVERPDGSNFTLKIRSTKLEDSAMYFCASSERGQGSSSGNTIYFGEGSWLTVV.

This chain links TRBV4-2 with TRBJ1-2; the match to TRBD1 covers 7 bases. This CDR3 is 16 amino acids long. V dropped 0 bases and J dropped 7; count of bases not matched to a gene: 11. Germline CDR1 reads LGHNA; CDR2 reads YNFKEQ. The CDR3 sequence: CASSQEPKDRVSGYTF. CDR3 in DNA: TGTGCCAGCAGCCAAGAGCCCAAAGACAGGGTGTCTGGCTACACCTTC.

This clone came up once. V and J are TRBV18 and TRBJ2-3; D might be TRBD2 (6 bases). Germline loops: CDR1 KGHSH, CDR2 LQKENI. Trimming pared 8 bases from V and 0 bases from J, leaving 12 bases between. The CDR3 runs 14 residues. Here the CDR3 DNA reads TGTGCCAGCCTTACGGGACTCAGCACAGATACGCAGTATTTT. Protein sequence: CASLTGLSTDTQYF.

The CDR3 here is CASSLVGAADNYGYTF. The DNA of the CDR3 is TGTGCCAGCAGCTTAGTGGGGGCGGCAGATAACTATGGCTACACCTTC. V gene TRBV7-8 combines with J gene TRBJ1-2, with D maybe TRBD1 (6 bases). The ends were cut back, 1 base at V and 1 base at J, with 13 bases in the middle. The germline V gene encodes CDR1 SGHVS and CDR2 FQNEAQ. The length of the CDR3 is 16 residues.

The rearrangement uses TRBV12-1 and TRBJ1-5; the table's D call, TRBD1, was not checked against the DNA. TRBV12-1 is described as a pseudogene. The CDR3 runs 16 residues. The CDR3: CASSSPGQESNQPQHF. In DNA form, the CDR3 reads TGTGCCAGCAGCTCCCCGGGACAGGAGAGCAATCAGCCCCAGCATTTT.

This chain links TRBV19 with TRBJ1-4; no firm D call. Trimming pared 3 bases from V and 6 bases from J, leaving 14 bases between. The germline CDR1 and CDR2 sequences are LNHDA and SQIVND (reference sequence). CDR3 length: 15 residues. The CDR3 DNA reads as TGTGCCAGTAGTATCCCAGCAGGTCTTTATGAAAAACTGTTTTTT. Residues: CASSIPAGLYEKLFF.

The V gene is TRBV3-1 (or the pseudogene TRBV3-2), the J gene TRBJ2-5; 9 positions agree with TRBD1. Losses at the gene ends were 1 base for V and 7 bases for J; bases not matched to a gene: 10. The germline CDR1 and CDR2 sequences are LGHDT and YNNKEL (reference sequence). CDR3 length: 16 residues. The CDR3 spells CASSQADRGYIMTQYF. As DNA, the CDR3 is TGTGCCAGCAGCCAAGCGGACAGGGGCTACATAATGACCCAGTACTTC.

The chain is built from TRBV24-1 and TRBJ2-7; D might be TRBD2 (5 bases). Looked up from germline, CDR1 is KGHDR and CDR2 is SFDVKD. V lost 5 bases to trimming and J lost 1 base, with 17 bases between them. CDR3 length: 16 residues. The CDR3 coding sequence is TGTGCCACCAGTGGCATGCCCGGGGTAGGGTCCTACGAGCAGTACTTC. This encodes CATSGMPGVGSYEQYF.

This clone has a single count. The V gene is TRBV2, the J gene TRBJ2-7; D remains unclear. Trimming cost V 2 bases and J 2 bases, with 7 bases left between them. CDR3 length: 13 amino acids. Germline assignment: CDR1 SNHLY and CDR2 FYNNEI. CDR3 sequence (DNA): TGTGCCAGCAGTGAAATGATAGCCTACGAGCAGTACTTC. It codes for CASSEMIAYEQYF.

The J gene is TRBJ1-6, the V gene TRBV19; 10 nucleotides match TRBD1. The CDR3 contains 18 residues. Germline lookup yields CDR1 LNHDA and CDR2 SQIVND (reference sequence). The junction had 9 bases not matched to a gene; V was cut back by 0 bases and J by 7 bases. For the CDR3, the DNA is TGTGCCAGTAGTATAGATGGACGGGACAGGGGCTTAAATTCACCCCTCCACTTT. It codes for CASSIDGRDRGLNSPLHF.

The rearrangement links TRBV29-1 to TRBJ1-1, with 8 bases identical to TRBD1. The length of the CDR3 is 15 residues. Germline V gene sequence: CDR1 SQVTM, CDR2 ANQGSEA. Unmatched junction bases numbered 21, after V lost 6 bases and J lost 12 bases. The CDR3 loop reads CSVTGTVTGVAETFF. The CDR3 DNA reads as TGCAGCGTGACCGGGACCGTGACAGGGGTGGCTGAGACTTTCTTT. The full variable domain, its missing parts supplied by reference TRBV29-1 and TRBJ1-1, is SAVISQKPSRDICQRGTSLTIQCQVDSQVTMMFWYRQQPGQSLTLIATANQGSEATYESGFVIDKFPISRPNLTFSTLTVSNMSPEDSSIYLCSVTGTVTGVAETFFGQGTRLTVV.

The chain uses TRBV18 and TRBJ1-5; 9 bases map to TRBD1. J gave up 4 bases and V 4 bases, and 2 bases lay outside the gene matches. The germline CDR1 and CDR2 sequences are KGHSH and LQKENI. The CDR3 sequence is 14 residues long. Here the CDR3 reads CASSQGTGNQPQHF. The DNA for the CDR3 is TGTGCCAGCTCACAGGGGACAGGGAATCAGCCCCAGCATTTT.

The chain employs TRBV5-1 and TRBJ1-1; D possibly corresponds to TRBD1 (5 bases). V was trimmed by 4 bases and J by 5 bases, leaving 12 bases between them. The CDR3 consists of 13 residues. Per the germline V gene, CDR1 is SGHRS and CDR2 is YFSETQ. The CDR3 protein is CASSQSRGTEAFF. CDR3 DNA: TGCGCCAGCAGCCAGTCGCGGGGGACTGAAGCTTTCTTT.

The V and J genes are TRBV2 and TRBJ2-1, with 12 positions matching TRBD2. The CDR3 has 16 residues. The J segment lost 6 bases and the V segment lost 3 bases, leaving 6 bases of the junction unmatched. CDR1 is SNHLY and CDR2 is FYNNEI in the germline V gene. The CDR3 region is CASSDLAGGRANEQFF. In DNA form, the CDR3 reads TGTGCCAGCAGTGACCTAGCGGGAGGGAGGGCCAATGAGCAGTTCTTC.

This chain links TRBV7-2 with TRBJ2-5; unclear D gene. Between the trimmed V and J ends, which lost 1 base and 5 bases, there was a span of 8 bases. Germline-derived CDR1 and CDR2 are SGHTA and FQGNSA. The CDR3 contains 13 residues. CDR3 nucleotides: TGTGCCAGCAGCTTAGGACTCGGGGAGACCCAGTACTTC. This translates into CASSLGLGETQYF.

This sequence joins TRBV30 and TRBJ1-1, with TRBD1 identical over 8 bases. J lost 5 bases, V lost 0 bases, and 2 bases had no gene match. There are 13 residues in the CDR3. Per the germline V gene, CDR1 is GTSNPN and CDR2 is SVGIG (reference sequence). The CDR3 DNA is TGTGCCTGGAGTGTTACAGGGGGGACTGAAGCTTTCTTT. Residues: CAWSVTGGTEAFF.

CDR3 in amino acids: CASSLSRERDLTQYF. CDR3 DNA sequence: TGTGCCAGCAGCTTAAGCAGGGAACGAGATTTGACCCAGTACTTC. J is TRBJ2-5 and V is TRBV7-6, with a tentative D call TRBD1 (5 bases). The CDR3 is 15 amino acids. Germline-derived CDR1 and CDR2 are SGHVS and FNYEAQ. Trimming cost V 2 bases and J 7 bases, with 17 bases left between them. Looking up the rest from reference TRBV7-6 and TRBJ2-5 gives the full variable domain: GAGVSQSPRYKVTKRGQDVALRCDPISGHVSLYWYRQALGQGPEFLTYFNYEAQQDKSGLPNDRFSAERPEGSISTLTIQRTEQRDSAMYRCASSLSRERDLTQYFGPGTRLLVL.

This chain joins TRBV6-5 and TRBJ1-6; 10 bases agree with TRBD1. J gave up 8 bases and V 7 bases, and 2 bases lay outside the gene matches. The CDR3 consists of 13 residues. Germline V CDR1 and CDR2: MNHEY, SVGAGI. The CDR3 DNA sequence: TGTGCCAGCACCGGACAGGGGGATTCACCCCTCCACTTT. Encoded protein: CASTGQGDSPLHF.

This chain joins TRBV7-2 and TRBJ1-5; no clear D gene. The germline gives CDR1 SGHTA, CDR2 FQGNSA. With 2 bases removed from V and 7 bases from J, the gap between germline ends came to 12 bases. The CDR3 sequence is 14 residues long. The CDR3 DNA follows: TGTGCCAGCAGCTTATTAGTTGGGCCCCAGCCCCAGCATTTT. This translates into CASSLLVGPQPQHF.

The chain combines TRBV18 with TRBJ1-1, with D perhaps TRBD1 (5 bases). This CDR3 region has 16 residues. Germline V lookup: CDR1 KGHSH, CDR2 LQKENI. Trimming cost V 2 bases and J 0 bases, with 13 bases left between them. The CDR3 DNA is TGTGCCAGCTCACCAAGGGGTCTAGTTATGAACACTGAAGCTTTCTTT. Translated: CASSPRGLVMNTEAFF.

The chain has TRBV7-9 and TRBJ1-6; D is possibly TRBD1 (6 bases). Between the trimmed V and J ends, which lost 4 bases and 0 bases, there was a span of 16 bases. This CDR3 region has 18 residues. The germline CDR1 and CDR2 sequences are SEHNR and FQNEAQ (reference sequence). The CDR3: CASSSNRQGSSYNSPLHF. For the CDR3, the DNA is TGTGCCAGCAGCTCAAACAGGCAGGGGAGCTCCTATAATTCACCCCTCCACTTT.

This clone appeared a single time. This rearrangement joins TRBV2 to TRBJ1-6; possible D gene TRBD1, 5 bases. The germline CDR1 and CDR2 sequences are SNHLY and FYNNEI. CDR3 length: 15 residues. Trimming removed 6 bases at V and 10 bases at J, with 19 bases between. The CDR3 region is CASSDSGVFRSPLHF. In DNA form, the CDR3 reads TGTGCCAGCAGCGACAGTGGGGTTTTTCGATCACCCCTCCACTTT.

CDR3 coding DNA: TGTGCCTGGAGCCCGGGACTAGCGGGGCGAGATACGCAGTATTTT. Translated, it gives CAWSPGLAGRDTQYF. J is TRBJ2-3 and V is TRBV30, with 13 positions matching TRBD2. With V trimmed by 3 bases and J by 5 bases, 5 bases remained unmatched. Germline V gene sequence: CDR1 GTSNPN, CDR2 SVGIG (reference sequence). The CDR3 is 15 residues long.

This clone was observed a few times. The chain combines TRBV12-3 or TRBV12-4 with TRBJ2-1; TRBD2 matches at 7 bases. V shed 6 bases, J shed 9 bases, and the junction held 8 bases outside the gene matches. The CDR3 consists of 13 residues. The CDR3 nucleotides are TGTGCCAGCAGCTCGACTAGCCGGGGTGAGCAGTTCTTC. It codes for CASSSTSRGEQFF.

V and J are TRBV12-1 and TRBJ2-1; the listed D gene, TRBD2, was not tested against the DNA. TRBV12-1 is an annotated pseudogene. The CDR3 contains 17 residues. The CDR3: CASNCPGAGAPYNEQFF. CDR3 nucleotide sequence: TGTGCCAGCAACTGTCCTGGGGCGGGGGCCCCATACAATGAGCAGTTCTTC.

The V and J genes are TRBV5-1 and TRBJ1-3; a weak D match, TRBD1 (5 bases). V lost 4 bases, J lost 0 bases, and 11 bases lay in between. Per the germline V gene, CDR1 is SGHRS and CDR2 is YFSETQ. The CDR3 extends over 15 amino acids. The CDR3: CASSHGTLSGNTIYF. The CDR3 DNA reads as TGCGCCAGCAGCCACGGGACTCTCTCTGGAAACACCATATATTTT.

This chain joins TRBV7-6 and TRBJ1-2, with D possibly being TRBD1 (6 bases). CDR3 length equals 13 residues. CDR1 is SGHVS, CDR2 FNYEAQ, per germline. V was trimmed by 4 bases and J by 8 bases, leaving 14 bases between them. The CDR3 DNA reads as TGTGCCAGCAGCTCCGGGACACGAAGAGGCTACACCTTC. It translates to CASSSGTRRGYTF.

This rearrangement joins TRBV6-1 to TRBJ1-4; 7 positions match TRBD1. This CDR3 is built from 16 residues. V shed 2 bases and J 3 bases; nucleotides not matched to a gene: 6. CDR1 and CDR2 (germline): MNHNS, SASEGT. For the CDR3, the DNA is TGTGCCAGCAGTGAATATCCGGGACAGTCTAATGAAAAACTGTTTTTT. The encoded protein is CASSEYPGQSNEKLFF.

The V call is TRBV7-9, the J call TRBJ1-3, with unresolved D. Trimming took off 5 bases at V and 3 bases at J, with 8 bases between the two ends. The V gene's germline CDR1 is SEHNR and CDR2 FQNEAQ (reference sequence). This CDR3 is 13 amino acids long. Here the CDR3 reads CASSGALGNTIYF. CDR3 nucleotide sequence: TGTGCCAGCAGCGGAGCACTTGGAAACACCATATATTTT.